This TCR beta chain appears in the sequencing data of a study of CD8 T cells in Susac syndrome. The CDR3 consists of 18 residues. V shed 0 bases, J shed 4 bases, and the junction held 9 bases outside the gene matches. CDR1 and CDR2 from the germline V gene are MNHEY and SVGAGI. Random hexamers were used to reverse transcribe the RNA input (about 0.45 to 1 ug). The method of amplification for TCR beta CDR3 was immunoSEQ multiplex PCR, covering 54 Vbeta and 13 Jbeta. TCRdb re-called the immunoSEQ multiplex PCR reads with MiXCR, one entry per CDR3 protein. The table has about 300,000 distinct CDR3 sequences, 75% to 90% seen once; the top ten hold more than 0.15%.

The clonotype was recovered from a human donor with multiple sclerosis. The chain is built from TRBV6-5 and TRBJ2-2; 9 positions match TRBD2. The sequencing input was CD8+ T cells from PBMCs. The DNA for the CDR3 is TGTGCCAGCAGTTACTCGCAGCGGGAGGTAGTTGGCACCGGGGAGCTGTTTTTT. Its protein is CASSYSQREVVGTGELFF.